This T cell receptor (beta chain) was profiled in a study of vaccination and CD4 T cells after COVID-19. Study-level information: Culture controls were given either a CEFX pool, an HIV-1 Nef pool, or no peptide. General study points: Detection of a median roughly 87% of reactive clones in convalescent patients was confined to the period after vaccination. Early timepoints after natural infection were not analyzed in these convalescent patients.

CD4+ T cells that had been cultured provided DNA sequenced with the Oncomine TCR Beta short-read assay. TCRdb ran MiXCR on the PCR reads and lists one entry per CDR3 protein. The table has 15,000 to 20,000 distinct CDR3 sequences, around half seen once. Comment on this clonotype: Its antigen is currently unknown.

The treatment denotes: roughly 10-day PBMC culture with coronavirus spike peptide pools or control peptides (ViraFEST assay). CDR3 length: 14 residues. V lost 5 bases, J lost 1 base, and 8 bases lay in between. CDR1 is SGHTA and CDR2 is FQGNSA in the germline V gene. The receptor was derived from a human donor who had recovered from COVID-19. The sequencing input was CD4+ T cells from blood, cultured in vitro. The chain links TRBV7-2 to TRBJ2-2; no firm D call. The CDR3 bases are TGTGCCAGCAGCCCTCGGCTGAACACCGGGGAGCTGTTTTTT. Its protein is CASSPRLNTGELFF.